Sequencing of this TCR beta chain was carried out in a study of T cell clones after liver transplantation. About the study: Liver transplant recipients had immunosuppression withdrawal attempted within 2 years. TCRbeta sequencing after a pre-transplant mixed lymphocyte reaction identified graft-donor-reactive clones, later tracked in post-transplant blood.

The CDR3 loop spans 15 amino acids. The junction had 6 bases not matched to a gene; V was cut back by 4 bases and J by 6 bases. The germline V gene has CDR1 KGHSH and CDR2 LQKENI. The assay was immunoSEQ multiplex PCR, and TCRdb's table has in-frame clones only and misses some. The top ten hold approximately 0.43% of the sample, which has tens of thousands of clones, over 80% seen once. Sequencing was performed on CD4+ T cells from blood, taken 45 to 46 months after liver transplant. The rearrangement links TRBV18 to TRBJ1-5; TRBD1 matches 10 bases. This TCR came from a human patient who received a liver transplant. Some T cells could come from the graft donor. CDR3 in DNA: TGTGCCAGCTCACGACAGGGGGCCGACAGTCAGCCCCAGCATTTT. It yields the protein CASSRQGADSQPQHF.